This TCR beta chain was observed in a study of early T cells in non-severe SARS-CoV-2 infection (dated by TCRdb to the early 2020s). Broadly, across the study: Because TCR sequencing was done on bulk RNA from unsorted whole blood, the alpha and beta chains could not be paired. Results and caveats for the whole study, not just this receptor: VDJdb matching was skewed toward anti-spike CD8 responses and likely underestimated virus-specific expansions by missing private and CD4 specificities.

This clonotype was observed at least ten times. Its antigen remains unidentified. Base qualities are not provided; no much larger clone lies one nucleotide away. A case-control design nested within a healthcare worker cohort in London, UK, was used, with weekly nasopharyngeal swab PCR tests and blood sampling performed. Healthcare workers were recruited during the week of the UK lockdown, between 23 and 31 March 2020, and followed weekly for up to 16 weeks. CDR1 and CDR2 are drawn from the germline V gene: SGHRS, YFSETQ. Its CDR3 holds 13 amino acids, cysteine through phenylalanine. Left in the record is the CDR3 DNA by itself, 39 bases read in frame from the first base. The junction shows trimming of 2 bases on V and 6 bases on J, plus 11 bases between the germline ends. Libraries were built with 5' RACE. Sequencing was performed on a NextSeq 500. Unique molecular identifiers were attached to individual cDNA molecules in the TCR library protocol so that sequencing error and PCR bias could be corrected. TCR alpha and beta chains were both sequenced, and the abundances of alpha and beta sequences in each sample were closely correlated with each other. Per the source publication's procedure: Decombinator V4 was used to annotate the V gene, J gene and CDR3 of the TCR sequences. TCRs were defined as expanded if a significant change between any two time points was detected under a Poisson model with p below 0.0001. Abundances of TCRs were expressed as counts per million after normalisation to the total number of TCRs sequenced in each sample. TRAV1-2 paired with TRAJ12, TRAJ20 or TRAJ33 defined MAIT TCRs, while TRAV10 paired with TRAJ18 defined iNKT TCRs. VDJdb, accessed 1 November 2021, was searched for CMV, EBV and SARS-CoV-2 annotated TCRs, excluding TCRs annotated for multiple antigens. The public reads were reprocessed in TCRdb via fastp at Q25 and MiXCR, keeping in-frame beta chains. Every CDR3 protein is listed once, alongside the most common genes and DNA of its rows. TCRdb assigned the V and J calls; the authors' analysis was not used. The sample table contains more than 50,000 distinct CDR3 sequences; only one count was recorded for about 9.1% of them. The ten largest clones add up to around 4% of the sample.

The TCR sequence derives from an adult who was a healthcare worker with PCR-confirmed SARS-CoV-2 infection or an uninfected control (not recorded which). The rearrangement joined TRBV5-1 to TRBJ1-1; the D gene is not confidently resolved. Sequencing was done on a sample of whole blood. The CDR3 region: CASSLNGGAEAFF. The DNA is TGCGCCAGCAGCTTAAACGGAGGAGCTGAAGCTTTCTTT.